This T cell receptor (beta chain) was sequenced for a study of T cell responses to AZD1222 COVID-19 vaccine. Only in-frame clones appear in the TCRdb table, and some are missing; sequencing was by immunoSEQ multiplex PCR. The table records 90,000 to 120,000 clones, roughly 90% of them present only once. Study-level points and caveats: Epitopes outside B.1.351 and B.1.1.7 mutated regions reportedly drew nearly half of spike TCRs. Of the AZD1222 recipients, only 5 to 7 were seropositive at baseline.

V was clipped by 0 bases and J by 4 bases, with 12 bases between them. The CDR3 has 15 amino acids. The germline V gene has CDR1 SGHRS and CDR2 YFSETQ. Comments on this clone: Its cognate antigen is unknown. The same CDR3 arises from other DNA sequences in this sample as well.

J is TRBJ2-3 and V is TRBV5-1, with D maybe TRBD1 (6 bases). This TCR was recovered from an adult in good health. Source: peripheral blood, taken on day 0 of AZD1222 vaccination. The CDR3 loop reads CASSLEGRGPDTQYF. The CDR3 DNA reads TGCGCCAGCAGCTTGGAGGGCAGGGGACCAGATACGCAGTATTTT.